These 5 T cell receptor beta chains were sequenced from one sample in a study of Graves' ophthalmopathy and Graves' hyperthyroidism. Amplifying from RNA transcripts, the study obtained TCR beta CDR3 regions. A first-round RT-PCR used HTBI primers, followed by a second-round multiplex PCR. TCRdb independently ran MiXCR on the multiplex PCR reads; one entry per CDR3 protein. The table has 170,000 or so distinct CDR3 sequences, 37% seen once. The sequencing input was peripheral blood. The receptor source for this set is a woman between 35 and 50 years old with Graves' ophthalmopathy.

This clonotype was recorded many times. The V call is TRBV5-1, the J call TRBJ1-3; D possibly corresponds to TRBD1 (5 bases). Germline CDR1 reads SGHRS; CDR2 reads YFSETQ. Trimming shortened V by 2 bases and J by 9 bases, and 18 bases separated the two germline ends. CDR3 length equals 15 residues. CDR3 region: CASSFATVPGSTIYF. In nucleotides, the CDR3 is TGCGCCAGCAGCTTTGCGACCGTCCCAGGGAGCACCATATATTTT. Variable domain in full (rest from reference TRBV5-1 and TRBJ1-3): KAGVTQTPRYLIKTRGQQVTLSCSPISGHRSVSWYQQTPGQGLQFLFEYFSETQRNKGNFPGRFSGRQFSNSRSEMNVSTLELGDSALYLCASSFATVPGSTIYFGEGSWLTVV.

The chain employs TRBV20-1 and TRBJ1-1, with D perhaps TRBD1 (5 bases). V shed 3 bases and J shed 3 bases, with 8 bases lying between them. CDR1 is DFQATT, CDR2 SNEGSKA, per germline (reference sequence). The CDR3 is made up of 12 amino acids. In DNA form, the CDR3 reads TGCAGTGCTAGGATGGGGGACACTGAAGCTTTCTTT. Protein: CSARMGDTEAFF.

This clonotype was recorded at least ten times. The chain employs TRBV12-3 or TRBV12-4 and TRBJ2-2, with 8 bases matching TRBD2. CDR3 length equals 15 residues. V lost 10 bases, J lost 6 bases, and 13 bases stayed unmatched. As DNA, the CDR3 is TGTGCCACGCGCCGGCTAGCGGGTTCCCCCGGGGAGCTGTTTTTT. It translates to CATRRLAGSPGELFF.

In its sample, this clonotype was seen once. In DNA, the CDR3 is TGTGCCAGCACCGACGAGGGGACAACCTACGAGCAGTACTTC. It is translated as CASTDEGTTYEQYF. This chain joins TRBV12-3 or TRBV12-4 and TRBJ2-7, with D possibly being TRBD1 (6 bases). The germline V and J ends were trimmed by 7 bases and 2 bases, with 15 bases remaining between them. CDR3 size: 14 residues.

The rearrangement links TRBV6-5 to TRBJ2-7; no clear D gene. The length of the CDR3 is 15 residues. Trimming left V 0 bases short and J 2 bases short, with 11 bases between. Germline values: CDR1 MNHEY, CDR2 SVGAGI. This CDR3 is CASSYSNSRPYEQYF. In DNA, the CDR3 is TGTGCCAGCAGTTACTCGAACAGCCGACCCTACGAGCAGTACTTC.